These 23 T cell receptor beta chains came from one sample sequenced in a study of T cell responses to AZD1222 COVID-19 vaccine. Using immunoSEQ multiplex PCR, the repertoire was profiled, and TCRdb retains in-frame clones only, with some absent. The sample holds over 75,000 clones; under 90% are singletons and the top ten take about 2.2%. The material was peripheral blood, obtained on day 0 of AZD1222 vaccination. Receptors were obtained from an adult in good health.

This clone showed up just a few times. This sequence joins TRBV30 and TRBJ2-2; 10 positions match TRBD2. The CDR3 covers 15 residues. Germline CDR1 and CDR2: GTSNPN and SVGIG (reference sequence). V lost 5 bases to trimming and J lost 0 bases; unmatched junction nucleotides: 3. The CDR3 coding sequence is TGTGCCTGGTCCGGACTAGCGGCGAACACCGGGGAGCTGTTTTTT. Protein: CAWSGLAANTGELFF.

V gene TRBV2 combines with J gene TRBJ2-2, with TRBD2 matching 12 bases. The CDR3 has 15 amino acids. Germline V gene lookup returns CDR1 SNHLY and CDR2 FYNNEI. The ends lost 4 bases at V and 7 bases at J; junction bases unmatched: 4. The CDR3 region has the DNA TGTGCCAGCAGTGTACTAGCGGGAGGTAGCGGGGAGCTGTTTTTT. This gives the protein CASSVLAGGSGELFF.

A single count supports this clone. The V call is TRBV5-1, the J call TRBJ2-5; 7 positions agree with TRBD1. The CDR3 runs 15 residues. Per the germline V gene, CDR1 is SGHRS and CDR2 is YFSETQ. V lost 4 bases to trimming and J lost 4 bases; unmatched junction nucleotides: 10. CDR3 sequence: CASSTGTDFGETQYF. CDR3 in DNA: TGCGCCAGCAGCACCGGGACAGACTTCGGAGAGACCCAGTACTTC.

The chain couples TRBV5-1 to TRBJ1-4; D not resolved. Per the germline V gene, CDR1 is SGHRS and CDR2 is YFSETQ. V was trimmed by 4 bases and J by 5 bases, leaving 12 bases between them. This CDR3 region has 14 residues. CDR3 region: CASSRTNKNEKLFF. The CDR3 DNA reads as TGCGCCAGCAGCCGAACTAATAAAAATGAAAAACTGTTTTTT.

The chain employs TRBV24-1 and TRBJ2-1; possibly TRBD2 for D (6 bases). Trimming removed 5 bases from V and 7 bases from J, with 11 bases in between. Germline CDR1 and CDR2: KGHDR and SFDVKD. This CDR3 comprises 13 residues. The CDR3 reads CATSAVGRNEQFF. CDR3 nucleotides: TGTGCCACCAGTGCAGTAGGGAGGAATGAGCAGTTCTTC.

The chain carries TRBV10-3 and TRBJ2-7; D unresolved. CDR1 is ENHRY, CDR2 SYGVKD, per germline. Trimming removed 0 bases at V and 2 bases at J, with 5 bases between. This CDR3 region has 13 residues. This CDR3 reads CAISESSAYEQYF. The CDR3 coding sequence is TGTGCCATCAGTGAGTCGAGCGCCTACGAGCAGTACTTC.

V gene TRBV6-6 combines with J gene TRBJ2-3; 9 nucleotides agree with TRBD1. The germline gives CDR1 MNHNY, CDR2 SVGAGI (reference sequence). Trimming at V came to 5 bases and at J to 12 bases, leaving 6 bases not matched to a gene. This CDR3 contains 12 residues. CDR3 loop: CASSPGDREQYF. The CDR3 nucleotides read TGTGCCAGCAGTCCGGGGGACAGGGAACAGTATTTT.

V usage is TRBV11-2 and J usage is TRBJ2-7; a weak D match, TRBD2 (5 bases). V lost 4 bases, J lost 4 bases, and 17 bases lay in between. CDR3 size: 15 residues. Germline V gene sequence: CDR1 SGHAT, CDR2 FQNNGV. The CDR3 loop is CASSSGYTGLYEQYF. CDR3 DNA: TGTGCCAGCAGCTCGGGGTACACCGGACTGTACGAGCAGTACTTC.

This clone is medium-sized within its sample. The V and J genes are TRBV3-1 (or the pseudogene TRBV3-2) and TRBJ1-2; no reliable D call. The germline CDR1 and CDR2 sequences are LGHDT and YNNKEL (reference sequence). The germline V and J ends were trimmed by 5 bases and 4 bases, with 8 bases remaining between them. The CDR3 has 12 residues. CDR3 in DNA: TGTGCCAGCAGCACAGCCTCCTATGGCTACACCTTC. Translating it yields CASSTASYGYTF.

The gene calls are TRBV7-2 and TRBJ1-2, with D possibly matching TRBD1 (6 bases). V was pared by 2 bases and J by 5 bases, with 12 bases between. The CDR3 runs to 14 residues. Germline loops: CDR1 SGHTA, CDR2 FQGNSA. The CDR3 bases are TGTGCCAGCAGCTTAAGGGGGGCGGGGTATGGCTACACCTTC. This sequence encodes CASSLRGAGYGYTF.

The chain recombines TRBV6-6 with TRBJ2-1; D gene ambiguous. The CDR3 runs 15 residues. Germline V gives CDR1 MNHNY, CDR2 SVGAGI (reference sequence). V was pared by 7 bases and J by 1 base, with 14 bases between. This CDR3 is CASTASSPSYNEQFF. The CDR3 nucleotides read TGTGCCAGCACGGCCTCTTCTCCATCCTACAATGAGCAGTTCTTC.

The V call is TRBV3-1 (or the pseudogene TRBV3-2), the J call TRBJ2-2; 10 bases are a match to TRBD2. The V and J ends lost 3 bases and 6 bases, in that order; junction bases with no gene match: 13. The germline gives CDR1 LGHDT, CDR2 YNNKEL (reference sequence). CDR3 size: 18 residues. The DNA of the CDR3 is TGTGCCAGCAGCCATTTCTATCTTAGCGGGAGGTCGTCCGGGGAGCTGTTTTTT. It encodes CASSHFYLSGRSSGELFF.

CDR3 DNA: TGTGCCAGCGGACAAAGAAACACCATATATTTT. Protein sequence: CASGQRNTIYF. The chain couples TRBV25-1 to TRBJ1-3; maybe TRBD1 (5 bases). The CDR3 runs 11 residues. Between the trimmed V and J ends, which lost 8 bases and 5 bases, there was a span of 7 bases. The germline gives CDR1 MGHDK, CDR2 SYGVNS.

The genes are TRBV11-2 and TRBJ2-2; weak D call: TRBD2 (7 bases). V gave up 4 bases and J gave up 5 bases, with 20 bases separating them. In germline, CDR1 is SGHAT, CDR2 FQNNGV. CDR3 length: 17 amino acids. The CDR3 nucleotides are TGTGCCAGCAGCTCCTCCATTCGGGGGGCAGATACCGGGGAGCTGTTTTTT. This gives the protein CASSSSIRGADTGELFF. The full variable domain, completed using reference TRBV11-2 and TRBJ2-2, is EAGVAQSPRYKIIEKRQSVAFWCNPISGHATLYWYQQILGQGPKLLIQFQNNGVVDDSQLPKDRFSAERLKGVDSTLKIQPAKLEDSAVYLCASSSSIRGADTGELFFGEGSRLTVL.

This chain joins TRBV19 and TRBJ2-7; D might be TRBD2 (6 bases). The CDR3 extends over 14 amino acids. Germline-derived CDR1 and CDR2 are LNHDA and SQIVND (reference sequence). V was shortened by 4 bases and J by 3 bases, with 13 bases between the two germline ends. The CDR3 DNA reads TGTGCCAGTAGTAGACGGGAGAGGGACTACGAGCAGTACTTC. Encoded protein: CASSRRERDYEQYF.

The chain couples TRBV5-1 to TRBJ1-6; D is perhaps TRBD1 (5 bases). V lost 3 bases and J lost 5, with 15 bases in between. This CDR3 spans 16 amino acids. Germline-derived CDR1 and CDR2 are SGHRS and YFSETQ. The CDR3 is CASSSTTGTHNSPLHF. CDR3 nucleotide sequence: TGCGCCAGCAGCTCAACTACCGGGACTCATAATTCACCCCTCCACTTT.

The rearrangement uses TRBV2 and TRBJ1-2, with TRBD1 matching 7 bases. After removal of 8 bases from V and 4 bases from J, the junction contained 10 bases not matched to a gene. The CDR3 loop spans 14 amino acids. CDR1 and CDR2 (germline): SNHLY, FYNNEI. The CDR3: CASVQGSTSYGYTF. The CDR3 bases are TGTGCCAGCGTACAGGGGTCGACCTCCTATGGCTACACCTTC.

The V and J genes are TRBV2 and TRBJ2-1; D could derive from TRBD1 or TRBD2 (5 bases each). CDR3 length: 14 amino acids. CDR1 and CDR2 from the germline V gene are SNHLY and FYNNEI. Trimming took off 4 bases at V and 9 bases at J, with 16 bases between the two ends. CDR3 sequence: CASSAGNRDVEQFF. The CDR3 nucleotides read TGTGCCAGCAGTGCCGGAAACCGGGACGTTGAGCAGTTCTTC.

The V and J genes are TRBV9 and TRBJ1-4; D is uncertain. CDR1 SGDLS and CDR2 YYNGEE come from the germline V gene. V lost 0 bases to trimming and J lost 7 bases, with 4 bases between them. The CDR3 covers 12 residues. This CDR3 reads CASSVDGEKLFF. CDR3 coding DNA: TGTGCCAGCAGCGTAGATGGTGAAAAACTGTTTTTT.

The V and J genes are TRBV29-1 and TRBJ2-7; D perhaps matches TRBD2 (5 bases). Germline CDR1 and CDR2: SQVTM and ANQGSEA. Trimming pared 4 bases from V and 0 bases from J, leaving 13 bases between. The CDR3 length is 14 residues. This CDR3 is CSVAPRTYSYEQYF. Written as DNA, the CDR3 is TGCAGCGTTGCCCCAAGGACTTACTCCTACGAGCAGTACTTC.

The chain employs TRBV5-1 and TRBJ2-5; 10 bases align to TRBD1. J lost 4 bases, V lost 1 base, and 4 bases had no gene match. Germline CDR1 and CDR2: SGHRS and YFSETQ. The CDR3 runs to 15 residues. Written as DNA, the CDR3 is TGCGCCAGCAGCTTGTTTGGACAGGGGGGAGAGACCCAGTACTTC. Protein: CASSLFGQGGETQYF.

This sequence joins TRBV5-1 and TRBJ1-3; TRBD1 is a possible D gene (5 bases). The CDR3 is made up of 17 amino acids. Germline V gene data show CDR1 as SGHRS and CDR2 as YFSETQ. Trimming shortened V by 3 bases and J by 0 bases, and 16 bases separated the two germline ends. The CDR3 loop reads CASSSLDGGYSGNTIYF. In DNA form, the CDR3 reads TGCGCCAGCAGCTCGCTGGATGGGGGATACTCTGGAAACACCATATATTTT.

The chain is built from TRBV5-5 and TRBJ1-2; tentatively, D is TRBD1 (5 bases). Germline V gene lookup returns CDR1 SGHKS and CDR2 YYEKEE (reference sequence). This CDR3 has 12 residues. V lost 1 base, J lost 4 bases, and 5 bases lay in between. The CDR3 DNA follows: TGTGCCAGCAGCTTGACAGGCTATGGCTACACCTTC. This encodes CASSLTGYGYTF.